These 2 T cell receptor beta chains originate from one sample sequenced in a study of blood T cell repertoires in COVID-19. TCRdb keeps only in-frame clones here, not all; method: immunoSEQ multiplex PCR. The sample has around 130,000 clones; approximately 81% are singletons. The sample comprised peripheral blood. The receptors here all came from a man aged 55 to 70 with acute or convalescent COVID-19.

The chain links TRBV5-1 to TRBJ1-1; D uncertain. Trimming stripped 0 bases from V and 1 base from J, with 13 bases between. Looked up from germline, CDR1 is SGHRS and CDR2 is YFSETQ. The CDR3 loop spans 16 amino acids. CDR3 amino acids: CASSLGPGSTNTEAFF. The CDR3, as DNA: TGCGCCAGCAGCTTGGGCCCGGGGAGCACGAACACTGAAGCTTTCTTT.

This clone was detected only once. This CDR3 reads CASRYRGQAEAFF. The DNA of the CDR3 is TGTGCCAGCAGGTACCGGGGTCAGGCAGAAGCTTTCTTT. The gene calls are TRBV5-6 and TRBJ1-1; no clear D. This CDR3 has 13 amino acids. Per germline, CDR1 SGHDT and CDR2 YYEEEE. The ends were cut back, 5 bases at V and 8 bases at J, with 16 bases in the middle.